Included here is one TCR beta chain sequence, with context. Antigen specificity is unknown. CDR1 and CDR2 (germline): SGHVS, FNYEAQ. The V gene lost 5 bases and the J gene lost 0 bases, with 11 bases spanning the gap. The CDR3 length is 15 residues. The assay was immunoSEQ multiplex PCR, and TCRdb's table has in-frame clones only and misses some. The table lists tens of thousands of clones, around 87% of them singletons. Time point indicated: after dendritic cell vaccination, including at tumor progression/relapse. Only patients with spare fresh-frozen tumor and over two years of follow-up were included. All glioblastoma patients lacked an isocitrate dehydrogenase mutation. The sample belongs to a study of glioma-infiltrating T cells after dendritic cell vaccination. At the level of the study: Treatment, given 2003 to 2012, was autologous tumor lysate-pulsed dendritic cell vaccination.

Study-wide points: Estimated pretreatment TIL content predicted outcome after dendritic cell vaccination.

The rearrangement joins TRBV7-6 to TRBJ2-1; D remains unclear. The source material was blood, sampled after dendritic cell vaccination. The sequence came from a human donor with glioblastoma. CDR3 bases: TGTGCCAGCAGCGCCTTCGAGAGCTCCTACAATGAGCAGTTCTTC. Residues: CASSAFESSYNEQFF.